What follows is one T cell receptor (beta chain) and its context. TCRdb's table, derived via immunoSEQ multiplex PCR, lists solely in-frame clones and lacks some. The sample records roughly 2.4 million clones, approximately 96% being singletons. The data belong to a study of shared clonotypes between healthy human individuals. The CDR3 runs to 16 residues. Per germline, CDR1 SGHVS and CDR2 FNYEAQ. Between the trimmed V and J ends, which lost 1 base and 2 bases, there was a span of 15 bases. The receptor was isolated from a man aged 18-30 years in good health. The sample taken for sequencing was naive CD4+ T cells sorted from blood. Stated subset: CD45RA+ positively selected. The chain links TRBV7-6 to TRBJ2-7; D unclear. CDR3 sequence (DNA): TGTGCCAGCAGCTTAGTCGGTATGGGTATTACCTACGAGCAGTACTTC. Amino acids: CASSLVGMGITYEQYF.